The source of this T cell receptor (beta chain) is a study of early T cells in non-severe SARS-CoV-2 infection. Study-wide background: Whole-blood bulk RNA, unsorted, was sequenced, and chains were unpaired. Study-wide findings and caveats: VDJdb matches were skewed toward anti-spike CD8 T cell responses.

TCRdb itself ran the 5' RACE reads through MiXCR, one entry per CDR3 protein. Among approximately 74,000 distinct CDR3 sequences, roughly 13% were seen once, and the ten largest hold approximately 11%. This clonotype appeared many times. What it binds is unknown. V lost 6 bases and J lost 5, with 7 bases in between. The CDR3 length is 11 residues. This TCR was recovered from an adult who was a healthcare worker with PCR-confirmed SARS-CoV-2 infection or an uninfected control (not recorded which). The sequenced material came from whole blood. V and J are TRBV12-3 or TRBV12-4 and TRBJ1-2; D is ambiguous. This CDR3 reads CASRLWYGYTF. The DNA of the CDR3 is TGTGCCAGCAGGCTTTGGTATGGCTACACCTTC.